This T cell receptor beta chain was observed in a study of blood T cells in healthy people across ages (dated by TCRdb to 2015 to 2017). With respect to the entire study: Template switching captured roughly one uniquely barcoded TCR beta cDNA molecule per two T cells in model experiments. Using deep sequencing normalized with unique cDNA molecular identifiers, the study measured how TCR beta repertoire diversity changes with age. Four age groups were formed from the donors: young (average about 17 years), middle-aged (less than 40), aged (over 55) and long-lived (more than 75). Donors of different ages were randomly distributed across sequencing lanes to avoid experimental bias. Using the same blood draw, the study looked at two additional independent replicas of 1 million unique cDNA reads for two donors, one aged 18 to 30 and the other aged 80 or older. The paper as a whole reports these results and caveats: Compared with the aged group, more naive CD4+ T cells, fewer expanded clones and increased TCR diversity were shown by the long-lived group, suggesting age selection. A strong correlation was found between observed TCR beta diversity and the percentage of naive T cells measured by flow cytometry. Estimates of total diversity from one million sequenced T cells were regarded as lower bounds and underestimates. Since profiling was done on bulk unsorted PBMCs, naive and antigen-experienced compartments could not be conclusively compared. As age increased, observed TCR beta diversity per million T cells dropped in a roughly linear way, and a significant reduction was already evident by age 40. Donor CMV infection status was unknown, potentially confounding age-related changes in expanded clonotypes.

The donors were roughly 40 Caucasian individuals from Russia, aged roughly 6 to 100 years, who were systemically healthy. Roughly 11 milliliters of peripheral blood were drawn from each donor into EDTA-treated Vacutainer tubes. Ficoll-Paque density-gradient centrifugation was used to isolate PBMCs, with at least 6 million obtained per sample. Total RNA was extracted from PBMCs with Trizol reagent, with at least 6 micrograms obtained per sample. Naive CD45RAhigh/CD27high T cell percentages were measured by flow cytometry on a PBMC aliquot from every donor. The table lists this clonotype with a few counts. It has no known antigen specificity. No quality values exist for individual bases; no much larger clone is one base distant. Including the terminal cysteine and phenylalanine, the CDR3 comprises 15 residues. Of the read, only the CDR3 DNA is kept; its 45 bases are in frame from base 1. The germline V gene (reference sequence) sets CDR1 to LNHNV and CDR2 to YYDKDF. V lost 3 bases and J lost 13 bases, and the count of bases not matched to a germline gene is 11.

The library relied on 5' RACE. A second roughly 7 to 11 cycle PCR used a sample-barcoded 5' primer and a J-beta primer mix. A template-switch 5' adaptor carrying 12 random nucleotides introduced a unique molecular identifier onto each TCR beta cDNA molecule. Each sample yielded at least 2.5 million CDR3-containing paired-end reads. First-strand cDNA synthesis was performed from all RNA using the Mint cDNA synthesis kit, with priming by a TRBC-specific oligonucleotide. All cDNA was treated with uracil-DNA glycosylase and then went through a first 18-cycle PCR with the universal primers M1SS and BC2_uni_R. The authors processed their data as follows. For normalization, 1 million high-quality reads, each with a distinct molecular identifier, were randomly selected from each sample. Reads sharing molecular identifiers were discarded rather than binned into consensus sequences. CDR3 identification, clonotype clustering and error correction used MiTCR with a Q25 quality threshold and the strictest error-elimination algorithm. A nonparametric unseen species model with Euler transformation was used to estimate a lower bound on total TCR beta diversity. TCRdb took the public reads, trimmed them with fastp at Q25, ran MiXCR for clone calling and kept in-frame beta chains. Rows matching on CDR3 protein sequence are summarized as one entry with the most common DNA and genes. The V and J calls come from TCRdb's annotation, not from the publication. The sample profile shows some 1,800,000 distinct CDR3 sequences; roughly two fifths of them were found once. Under 25% of the sample belongs to the ten largest clones.

Here the chain combines TRBV15 and TRBJ2-1, with TRBD2 identical over 11 junction bases. The origin of this receptor is a human donor in good health. The sample was blood. The CDR3 in this case is CATSSFLAGGPSQFF. The nucleotide sequence reads as follows: TGTGCCACCAGCAGTTTCCTAGCGGGGGGACCTTCCCAGTTCTTC.